The source of this T cell receptor beta chain is a study of T cell responses to AZD1222 COVID-19 vaccine. Findings and limits, study-wide: Only six people who got AZD1222 tested seropositive at baseline. Repertoire sampling was restricted to post-peak T cell response timepoints. Recipients of two AZD1222 doses showed rising Spike-specific TCR breadth and depth.

The protocol was immunoSEQ multiplex PCR, while the TCRdb copy is restricted to in-frame clones and leaves out a portion. This sample carries around 140,000 clones, approximately 90% of them seen once, and the ten largest clones take about 3.8%. V was clipped by 4 bases and J by 8 bases, with 17 bases between them. CDR1 and CDR2 from the germline V gene are LNHNV and YYDKDF (reference sequence). CDR3 length: 15 amino acids. Note on this clone: Antigen specificity is unknown.

The clonotype originates from an adult in good health. This specimen was peripheral blood, taken on day 0 of AZD1222 vaccination. This chain connects TRBV15 to TRBJ2-2; either TRBD1 or TRBD2 may fit D (5 bases each). This CDR3 is CATSIEGPGLGELFF. CDR3 DNA: TGTGCCACCAGCATAGAGGGACCCGGGTTAGGGGAGCTGTTTTTT.